The 4 T cell receptor beta chains below all came from one sample that was sequenced in a study of T cells in Graves' hyperthyroidism and ophthalmopathy. Amplification of TCR beta CDR3 regions was performed using RNA transcripts as template. HTBI primers were employed in a first-round RT-PCR of the TCR CDR3. One entry per CDR3 protein, called by TCRdb with MiXCR from the multiplex PCR reads. The profile shows 550,000 to 650,000 distinct CDR3 sequences, roughly 15% of them singletons. The specimen sequenced was blood. The source of these receptors is a woman aged 35 to 49 with Graves' hyperthyroidism.

This clonotype was seen at least ten times. The J gene is TRBJ2-1, the V gene TRBV12-3 or TRBV12-4; D gene unclear. V was pared by 6 bases and J by 5 bases, with 5 bases between. The CDR3 spans 11 residues. The CDR3 is CASSHDNEQFF. As DNA, the CDR3 is TGTGCCAGCAGCCACGACAATGAGCAGTTCTTC.

This clonotype has just one count. This may be a read error: a much more frequent sequence differs by one nucleotide. The chain joins TRBV12-3 or TRBV12-4 to TRBJ2-5; tentatively, D is TRBD1 or TRBD2 (6 bases each). V was shortened by 6 bases and J by 1 base, with 9 bases between the two germline ends. CDR3 length: 13 residues. The CDR3 here is CASRRGAQETQYF. In DNA form, the CDR3 reads TGTGCCAGCAGGAGGGGGGCCCAAGAGACCCAGTACTTC.

This CDR3 is CSASHNGTRYF. The DNA for the CDR3 is TGCAGTGCTAGCCACAATGGGACTAGGTACTTC. This chain joins TRBV20-1 and TRBJ2-5, with 8 bases that match TRBD2. Germline V CDR1 and CDR2: DFQATT, SNEGSKA (reference sequence). J was trimmed by 13 bases and V by 3 bases; bases with no gene match: 7. The length of the CDR3 is 11 residues.

This clonotype was seen ten or more times. J is TRBJ2-1 and V is TRBV11-2; no clear D gene. Trimming pared 1 base from V and 9 bases from J, leaving 10 bases between. Per germline, CDR1 SGHAT and CDR2 FQNNGV. This CDR3 region has 13 residues. As DNA, the CDR3 is TGTGCCAGCAGCTTAGGCAGCCCCAGTGAGCAGTTCTTC. Translation gives CASSLGSPSEQFF. Complete variable domain (other parts from reference TRBV11-2 and TRBJ2-1): EAGVAQSPRYKIIEKRQSVAFWCNPISGHATLYWYQQILGQGPKLLIQFQNNGVVDDSQLPKDRFSAERLKGVDSTLKIQPAKLEDSAVYLCASSLGSPSEQFFGPGTRLTVL.